These 8 T cell receptor beta chains were sequenced from one sample in a study of blood T cells in healthy people across ages. Next came a second PCR, run for roughly 6 to 11 cycles, which used a sample-barcoded 5' primer along with a J-beta primer mix. TCRdb passed the 5' RACE reads through MiXCR, listing each CDR3 protein once. The table has around 1.7 million distinct CDR3 sequences, approximately 30% seen once. Sequenced input: blood. The receptor set was obtained from a woman aged 25-40 years in good health.

This chain connects TRBV7-2 to TRBJ1-3; tentative D call: TRBD1 (5 bases). This CDR3 is 15 amino acids long. Germline lookup yields CDR1 SGHTA and CDR2 FQGNSA. V was cut by 4 bases and J by 0 bases, with 10 bases left in between. The CDR3 loop reads CASSSSGHSGNTIYF. CDR3 in DNA: TGTGCCAGCAGCTCTAGCGGACACTCTGGAAACACCATATATTTT.

This clonotype came up a few times. V is TRBV5-1 and J is TRBJ2-3; D is unclear. There are 15 residues in the CDR3. With 2 bases removed from V and 1 base from J, the gap between germline ends came to 11 bases. The germline gives CDR1 SGHRS, CDR2 YFSETQ. In nucleotides, the CDR3 is TGCGCCAGCAGCTTTACGGAGTCGGGCACAGATACGCAGTATTTT. The encoded protein is CASSFTESGTDTQYF.

J is TRBJ2-5 and V is TRBV6-2 or TRBV6-3; D not certain. The DNA end is a closer match to TRBJ2-7, so the J assignment may be wrong. Germline values: CDR1 MNHEY, CDR2 SVGEGT. There are 12 residues in the CDR3. CDR3 loop: CASSFWASEQYF. The CDR3 DNA reads TGTGCCAGCAGTTTTTGGGCCAGCGAGCAGTACTTC.

The V call is TRBV9, the J call TRBJ1-6; D may be TRBD1 (5 bases). Germline values: CDR1 SGDLS, CDR2 YYNGEE. The V and J ends lost 4 bases and 10 bases respectively, with 21 bases between them. The CDR3 spans 16 residues. The CDR3 loop reads CASSIQATDDGSPLHF. Written as DNA, the CDR3 is TGTGCCAGCAGCATACAGGCGACGGACGACGGCTCACCCCTCCACTTT.

In DNA form, the CDR3 reads TGTGCCAGCAGTGAGGCTACACCTCGCGGTGAGCAGTTCTTC. This codes for CASSEATPRGEQFF. The chain has TRBV2 and TRBJ2-1; D is ambiguous. Germline values: CDR1 SNHLY, CDR2 FYNNEI. CDR3 size: 14 residues. The germline V and J ends were trimmed by 3 bases and 9 bases, with 15 bases remaining between them.

Only a few counts were recorded for this clonotype. The CDR3 is CASSLPRLELFF. DNA for the CDR3: TGTGCCAGCAGCCTCCCCCGGTTGGAACTGTTTTTT. V gene TRBV28 combines with J gene TRBJ1-4; unclear D gene. Trimming cost V 6 bases and J 12 bases, with 14 bases left between them. CDR1 and CDR2 from the germline V gene are MDHEN and SYDVKM. The CDR3 runs 12 residues.

This clonotype was detected ten times or more. The chain carries TRBV24-1 and TRBJ2-5, with TRBD1 matching 10 bases. The CDR3 is made up of 14 amino acids. The germline V gene has CDR1 KGHDR and CDR2 SFDVKD. The trim removed 7 bases at V and 4 bases at J, leaving 5 bases unmatched. CDR3 sequence: CATSLGQGRETQYF. The CDR3 DNA is TGTGCCACCAGCCTGGGACAGGGGAGAGAGACCCAGTACTTC.

This clonotype was picked up a small number of times. V and J are TRBV20-1 and TRBJ2-1; 7 nucleotides align to TRBD2. There are 14 residues in the CDR3. V shed 2 bases, J shed 6 bases, and the junction held 7 bases outside the gene matches. The germline CDR1 and CDR2 sequences are DFQATT and SNEGSKA (reference sequence). The CDR3 nucleotides are TGCAGTGCTAGAACTAGCGACGGTAGCAATGAGCAGTTCTTC. Its protein product is CSARTSDGSNEQFF.